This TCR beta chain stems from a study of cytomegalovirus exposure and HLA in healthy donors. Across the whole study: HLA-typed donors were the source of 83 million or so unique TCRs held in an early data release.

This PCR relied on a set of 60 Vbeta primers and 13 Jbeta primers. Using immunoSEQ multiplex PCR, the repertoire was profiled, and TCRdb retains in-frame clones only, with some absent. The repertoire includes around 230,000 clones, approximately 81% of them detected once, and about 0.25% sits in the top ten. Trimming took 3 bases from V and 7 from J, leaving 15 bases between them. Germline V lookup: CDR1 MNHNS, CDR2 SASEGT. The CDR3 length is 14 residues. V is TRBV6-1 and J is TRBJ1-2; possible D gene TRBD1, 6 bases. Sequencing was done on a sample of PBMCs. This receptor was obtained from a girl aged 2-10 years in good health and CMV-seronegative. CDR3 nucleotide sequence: TGTGCCAGCAGTGATTGGAATGGGGGCCGTGGCTACACCTTC. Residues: CASSDWNGGRGYTF.